The clone carrying this TCR beta chain was picked up one time. Its matching antigen is unknown. This entry is derived from a study of T cells in narcolepsy. Generated by immunoSEQ multiplex PCR, the TCRdb table keeps only in-frame clones and is missing some. The sample has under 30,000 clones, about four fifths seen once. Notes on the study in general: Healthy controls reportedly lacked the autoreactive clonotypes serially found in patients' blood.

Germline lookup yields CDR1 MGHDK and CDR2 SYGVNS. The ends were cut back, 6 bases at V and 3 bases at J, with 22 bases in the middle. The CDR3 consists of 17 residues. Material for sequencing was CD45RA- memory CD4+ T cells from PBMCs. The V and J genes are TRBV25-1 and TRBJ2-3, with D possibly TRBD1 on 6 matching bases. This receptor was taken from a human donor with narcolepsy. CDR3 protein: CASSPGARDKPTDTQYF. The CDR3 nucleotides are TGTGCCAGCAGCCCAGGGGCCCGGGACAAACCTACAGATACGCAGTATTTT.